This entry is about one T cell receptor beta chain. The antigen is not known. These data come from a study of T cell responses to AZD1222 COVID-19 vaccine. Broader study findings: In a largely white British group with more females than males, clonal diversity was possibly underestimated. Spike-specific TCR repertoires showed rising breadth and depth after two AZD1222 doses.

The repertoire was sequenced with immunoSEQ multiplex PCR; TCRdb's copy has only in-frame clones and lacks some. The sample shows roughly 130,000 clones, 75% to 90% of them seen only once. The CDR3 is made up of 15 amino acids. V lost 2 bases to trimming and J lost 6 bases, with 17 bases between them. CDR1 is MGHRA and CDR2 is YSYEKL in the germline V gene. The source was peripheral blood, collected on day 0 of AZD1222 vaccination. This chain connects TRBV4-1 to TRBJ2-7; D might be TRBD1 (5 bases). The sequence came from an adult in good health. In DNA, the CDR3 is TGCGCCAGCAGCCAACGGAGACAGCAAGAACCCGAGCAGTACTTC. Translating it yields CASSQRRQQEPEQYF.